These T cell receptor beta chains were read from a single sample in a study of T cell responses to AZD1222 COVID-19 vaccine. Measured with immunoSEQ multiplex PCR; TCRdb has only the in-frame clones, and not every one. The sample consists of some 150,000 clones, around nine tenths of them appearing once. The sequencing used peripheral blood, collected on day 0 of AZD1222 vaccination. Every receptor here comes from an adult in good health. Each CDR3 is given with its conserved first and last residue. A D gene is named only where the DNA matches it firmly. The size field is filled for only some rows; it gives once, few, many or a size class.

V,D,J,size,CDR3,DNA
TRBV27,TRBD2,TRBJ2-7,.,CASSFSGGGDEQYF,TGTGCCAGCAGTTTCAGCGGGGGCGGCGACGAGCAGTACTTC
TRBV28,TRBD2,TRBJ2-3,.,CASSRGGRPTLLSTDTQYF,TGTGCCAGCAGCCGAGGCGGGAGGCCTACCTTACTTAGCACAGATACGCAGTATTTT
TRBV7-9,.,TRBJ1-1,.,CASSNGENTEAFF,TGTGCCAGCAGCAACGGTGAGAACACTGAAGCTTTCTTT
TRBV6-6,.,TRBJ2-7,.,CASSPGTYEQYF,TGTGCCAGCAGCCCTGGAACCTACGAGCAGTACTTC
TRBV10-2,.,TRBJ1-1,.,CASSDYREAFF,TGCGCCAGCAGTGATTACAGGGAAGCTTTCTTT
TRBV5-1,TRBD1,TRBJ2-5,.,CASSMSPGTGGAKTQYF,TGCGCCAGCAGCATGAGTCCCGGGACAGGGGGCGCAAAGACCCAGTACTTC
TRBV19,.,TRBJ1-5,.,CASSPRRGQPQHF,TGTGCCAGTAGTCCCCGACGGGGCCAACCCCAGCATTTT
TRBV19,TRBD2,TRBJ2-7,.,CASSTPLTSGIPYEQYF,TGTGCCAGTAGTACGCCTCTTACTAGCGGGATCCCCTACGAGCAGTACTTC
TRBV6-2/TRBV6-3,.,TRBJ2-7,.,CASSSSGREQYF,TGTGCCAGCAGTTCCTCAGGGCGCGAGCAGTACTTC
TRBV7-9,.,TRBJ2-3,.,CASSLELALSTDTQYF,TGTGCCAGCAGCTTAGAACTAGCCCTAAGCACAGATACGCAGTATTTT
TRBV4-1,.,TRBJ2-1,.,CASSQGRGNEQFF,TGCGCCAGCAGCCAAGGGAGGGGCAATGAGCAGTTCTTC
TRBV27,TRBD1,TRBJ1-2,once,CASSNNRGRNGYTF,TGTGCCAGCAGTAACAACAGGGGGCGAAATGGCTACACCTTC
TRBV5-6,.,TRBJ2-3,once,CASSLELGDTDTQYF,TGTGCCAGCAGCTTGGAACTAGGGGACACAGATACGCAGTATTTT
TRBV28,.,TRBJ1-3,once,CASSLETRNTIYF,TGTGCCAGCAGTCTAGAAACACGAAACACCATATATTTT
TRBV6-2/TRBV6-3,.,TRBJ2-1,.,CASSPRFSGISSYNEQFF,TGTGCCAGCAGTCCCCGTTTTAGCGGTATAAGCTCCTACAATGAGCAGTTCTTC
TRBV27,.,TRBJ1-6,.,CASNPLPTTSPLHF,TGTGCCAGCAATCCCCTCCCAACTACTTCACCCCTCCACTTT
TRBV6-1,.,TRBJ1-5,.,CASSERGHQPQHF,TGTGCCAGCAGTGAGCGGGGGCACCAGCCCCAGCATTTT
TRBV30,.,TRBJ1-2,.,CAWSVERGYTF,TGTGCCTGGAGTGTGGAGAGGGGCTACACCTTC
TRBV6-6,.,TRBJ1-2,.,CASSYSEGYAGYTF,TGTGCCAGCAGTTACTCGGAGGGGTATGCAGGCTACACCTTC
TRBV5-6,.,TRBJ1-3,.,CASSAGLYSGNTIYF,TGTGCCAGCAGCGCAGGGCTTTACTCTGGAAACACCATATATTTT
TRBV4-2,.,TRBJ1-2,.,CASSQASSTNYGYTF,TGTGCCAGCAGCCAAGCGTCGAGTACTAACTATGGCTACACCTTC